This paragraph reports one TCR beta chain. Its antigen is undetermined. The sample has other DNA sequences that encode this CDR3 too. This sample was included in a study of shared clonotypes between healthy human individuals. The study, taken as a whole, reports: Clonotype sharing among donors was thought likely to change with sequencing depth.

This CDR3 is built from 14 residues. V shed 6 bases and J shed 0 bases, with 8 bases lying between them. In germline, CDR1 is LNHDA, CDR2 SQIVND (reference sequence). Using immunoSEQ multiplex PCR, the repertoire was profiled, and TCRdb retains in-frame clones only, with some absent. This table has around 510,000 clones, around 76% appearing once. This clonotype was sampled from a woman between 35 and 50 years old in good health. Some clones in this sample may be carry-over from other donors' samples. This chain connects TRBV19 to TRBJ2-2, with a weak D call TRBD1 (5 bases). Input material: PBMCs. CDR3 amino acids: CASRGLANTGELFF. Here the CDR3 DNA reads TGTGCCAGTAGGGGGCTTGCGAACACCGGGGAGCTGTTTTTT.